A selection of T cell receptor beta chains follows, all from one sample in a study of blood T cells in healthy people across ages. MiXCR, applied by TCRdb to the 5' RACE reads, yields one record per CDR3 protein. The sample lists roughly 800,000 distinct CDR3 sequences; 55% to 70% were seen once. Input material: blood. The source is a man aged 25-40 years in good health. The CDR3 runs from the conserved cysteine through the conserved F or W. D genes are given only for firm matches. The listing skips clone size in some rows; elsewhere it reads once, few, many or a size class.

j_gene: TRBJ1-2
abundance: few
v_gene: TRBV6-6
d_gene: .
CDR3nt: TGTGCCAGCAGAGGTCTACAAGTTCGACACTATGGCTACACCTTC
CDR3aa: CASRGLQVRHYGYTF

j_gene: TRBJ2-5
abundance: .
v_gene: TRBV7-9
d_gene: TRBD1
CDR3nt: TGTGCCAGCAGCTTACCCACCACTGGACAGGGCGGAGAGACCCAGTACTTC
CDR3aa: CASSLPTTGQGGETQYF

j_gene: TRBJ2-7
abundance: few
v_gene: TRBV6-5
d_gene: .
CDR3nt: TGTGCCAGCAGTTACGATAGGGGATGGCTAGGCGAGCAGTACTTC
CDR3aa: CASSYDRGWLGEQYF

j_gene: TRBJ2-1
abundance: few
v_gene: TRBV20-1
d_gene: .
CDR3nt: TGCAGTGCCAACGGCCCGGCGGGTCCCGCTGGTGAGCAGTTCTTC
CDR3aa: CSANGPAGPAGEQFF

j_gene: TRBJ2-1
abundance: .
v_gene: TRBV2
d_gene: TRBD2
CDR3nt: TGTGCCAGCACCGGACTAGCGGGGGGGCCTGAGCAGTTCTTC
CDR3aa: CASTGLAGGPEQFF

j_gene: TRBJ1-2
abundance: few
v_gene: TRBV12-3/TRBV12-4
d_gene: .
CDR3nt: TGTGCCAGTCAGGCGGAACTAAACTATGGCTACACCTTC
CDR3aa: CASQAELNYGYTF

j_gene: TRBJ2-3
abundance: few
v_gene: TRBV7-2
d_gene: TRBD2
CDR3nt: TGTGCCAGCAGCTTAGTAGCGGGGGCAGATACGCAGTATTTT
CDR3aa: CASSLVAGADTQYF

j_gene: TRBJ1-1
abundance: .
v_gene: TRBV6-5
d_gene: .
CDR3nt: TGTGCCAGCAGTACAGAGTACGGGGTCGCCACTGAAGCTTTCTTT
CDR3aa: CASSTEYGVATEAFF

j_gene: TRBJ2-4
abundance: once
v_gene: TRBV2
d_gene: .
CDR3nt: TGTGCCAGCAGACAACAACTAGCCAAAAACATTCAGTACTTC
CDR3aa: CASRQQLAKNIQYF

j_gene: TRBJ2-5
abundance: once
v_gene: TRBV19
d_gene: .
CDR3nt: TGTGCCAGTAGTACTTGGACCGGGCGCCAAGAGACCCAGTACTTC
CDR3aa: CASSTWTGRQETQYF

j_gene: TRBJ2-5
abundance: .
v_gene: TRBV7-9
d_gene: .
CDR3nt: TGTGCCAGCAGCTTAGTACCGGGGCTGGGGACCCAGTACTTC
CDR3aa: CASSLVPGLGTQYF

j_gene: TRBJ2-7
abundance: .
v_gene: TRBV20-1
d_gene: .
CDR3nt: TGCAGTGCTAGAGCGGGGCACTCCTACGAGCAGTACTTC
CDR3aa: CSARAGHSYEQYF

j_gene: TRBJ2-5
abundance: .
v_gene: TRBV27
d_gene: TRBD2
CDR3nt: TGTGCCAGCCGGGGAGTAGGACTAGTTGAGACCCAGTACTTC
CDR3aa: CASRGVGLVETQYF

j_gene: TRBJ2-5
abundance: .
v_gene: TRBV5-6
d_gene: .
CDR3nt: TGTGCCAGCAGCTTTAGTTGGGAAGAGACCCAGTACTTC
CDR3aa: CASSFSWEETQYF

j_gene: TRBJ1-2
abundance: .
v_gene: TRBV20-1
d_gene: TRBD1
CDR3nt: TGCAGTGCCGTAACTATCCGCAACCGGGACAGATGGGACTATGGCTACACCTTC
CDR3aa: CSAVTIRNRDRWDYGYTF

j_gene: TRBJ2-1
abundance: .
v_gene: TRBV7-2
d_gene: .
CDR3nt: TGTGCCAGCAGTTCTGGCGCCCCCGGAGGTCATGAGCAGTTCTTC
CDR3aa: CASSSGAPGGHEQFF

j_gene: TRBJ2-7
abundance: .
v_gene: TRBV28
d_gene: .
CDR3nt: TGTGCCAGCAGGCAACAGGGATTCTCCTACGAGCAGTACTTC
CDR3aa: CASRQQGFSYEQYF

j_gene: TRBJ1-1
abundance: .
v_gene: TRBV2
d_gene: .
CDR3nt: TGTGCCAGCAGTGTGGACGGTAACACTGAAGCTTTCTTT
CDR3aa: CASSVDGNTEAFF

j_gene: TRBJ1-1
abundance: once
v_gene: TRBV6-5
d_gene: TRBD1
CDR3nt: TGTGCCAGCAGACAGGGGTTGGGCACTGAAGCTTTCTTT
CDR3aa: CASRQGLGTEAFF

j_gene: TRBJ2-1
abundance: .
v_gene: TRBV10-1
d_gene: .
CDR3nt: TGCGCCAGCAGTGAGTCGAGGGGGGATGAGCAGTTCTTC
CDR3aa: CASSESRGDEQFF

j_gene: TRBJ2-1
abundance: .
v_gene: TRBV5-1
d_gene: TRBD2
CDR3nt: TGCGCCAGCAGCTCAACTAGCGGGGGGGAGCGTGAGCAGTTCTTC
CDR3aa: CASSSTSGGEREQFF

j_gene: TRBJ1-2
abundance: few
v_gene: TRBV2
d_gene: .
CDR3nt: TGTGCCAGCAATCCCGGGGTGTCAGGGTCCTATGGCTACACCTTC
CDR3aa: CASNPGVSGSYGYTF

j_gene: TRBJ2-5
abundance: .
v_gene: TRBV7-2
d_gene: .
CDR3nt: TGTGCCAGCGGGTCCGGGACGGGAGAAGAGACCCAGTACTTC
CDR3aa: CASGSGTGEETQYF

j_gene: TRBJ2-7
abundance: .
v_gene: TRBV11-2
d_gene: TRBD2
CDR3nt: TGTGCCAGCAGCTCCGGGACTAGCGGGAACAATGAGCAGTACTTC
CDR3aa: CASSSGTSGNNEQYF

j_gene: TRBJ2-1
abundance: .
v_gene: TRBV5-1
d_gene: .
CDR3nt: TGCGCCAGCAGCTTGGTAGCCAGCAGCTCCTACAATGAGCAGTTCTTC
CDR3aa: CASSLVASSSYNEQFF

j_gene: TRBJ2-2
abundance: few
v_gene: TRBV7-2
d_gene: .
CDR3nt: TGTGCCAGCAGCATTATTGGGGGGGAGCTGTTTTTT
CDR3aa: CASSIIGGELFF

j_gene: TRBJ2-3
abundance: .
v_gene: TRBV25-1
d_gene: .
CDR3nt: TGTGCCAGCAAAAGGTCCCAGCAAGCCACAGGTACGCAGTATTTT
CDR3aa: CASKRSQQATGTQYF

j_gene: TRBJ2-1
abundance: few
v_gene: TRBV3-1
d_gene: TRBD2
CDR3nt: TGTGCCAGCAGCCCGAGGACTAGCGGGGGAAATGAGCAGTTCTTC
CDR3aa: CASSPRTSGGNEQFF

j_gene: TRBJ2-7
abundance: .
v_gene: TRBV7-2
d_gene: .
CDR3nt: TGTGCCAGCAGCTTAGAGATGAATTACGAGCAGTACTTC
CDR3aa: CASSLEMNYEQYF

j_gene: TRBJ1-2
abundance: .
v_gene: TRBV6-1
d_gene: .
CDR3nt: TGTGCCAGCAGTGAAGGGGGTTGGGGTGGCTACACCTTC
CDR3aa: CASSEGGWGGYTF

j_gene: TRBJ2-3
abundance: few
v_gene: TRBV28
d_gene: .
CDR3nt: TGTGCCAGCAGGGCCGGCACAGATACGCAGTATTTT
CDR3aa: CASRAGTDTQYF

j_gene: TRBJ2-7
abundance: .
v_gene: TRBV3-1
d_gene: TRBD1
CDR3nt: TGTGCCAGCAGCCAAGAAGTTACAGGGGCACCCTACAATGAGCAGTACTTC
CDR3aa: CASSQEVTGAPYNEQYF

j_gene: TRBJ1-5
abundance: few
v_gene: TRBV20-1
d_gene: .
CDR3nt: TGCAGTGCCGCCGGGACCCGCGATCAGCCCCAGCATTTT
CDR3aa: CSAAGTRDQPQHF

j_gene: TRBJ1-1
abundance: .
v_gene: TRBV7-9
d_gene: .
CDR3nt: TGTGCCAGCAGCTACGTCAGCAGTAGTTCTGAAGCTTTCTTT
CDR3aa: CASSYVSSSSEAFF

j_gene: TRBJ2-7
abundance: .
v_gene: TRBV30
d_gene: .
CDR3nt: TGTGCCTGGGGGGGGGCAGGGATCAACGAGCAGTACTTC
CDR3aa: CAWGGAGINEQYF

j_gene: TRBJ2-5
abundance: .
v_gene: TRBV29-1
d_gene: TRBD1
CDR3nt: TGCAGCGTTGAATCCTCCCTCGGGACAGCGAGGCGAGAGACCCAGTACTTC
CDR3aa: CSVESSLGTARRETQYF

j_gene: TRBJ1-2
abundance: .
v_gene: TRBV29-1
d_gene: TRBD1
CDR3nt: TGCAGCGTTGGAAGTAACAGGGGGTACTATGGCTACACCTTC
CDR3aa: CSVGSNRGYYGYTF

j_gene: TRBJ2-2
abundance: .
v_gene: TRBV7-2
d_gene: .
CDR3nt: TGTGCCAGCAGCTTGTCAGGGTTCACCGGGGAGCTGTTTTTT
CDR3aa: CASSLSGFTGELFF

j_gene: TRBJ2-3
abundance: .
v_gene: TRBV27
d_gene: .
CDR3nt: TGTGCCAGCAGTTTAGCCTGGGGGGCAGATACGCAGTATTTT
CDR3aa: CASSLAWGADTQYF

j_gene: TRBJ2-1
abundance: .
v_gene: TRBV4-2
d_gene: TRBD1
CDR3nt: TGTGCCAGCAGCCATTCAGGACAGGGGGGCTACAATGAGCAGTTCTTC
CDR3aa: CASSHSGQGGYNEQFF

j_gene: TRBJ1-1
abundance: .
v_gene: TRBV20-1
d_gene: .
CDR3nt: TGCAGTGCTAGTGAGTTGGGCAGAGGGGTGTCGAACACTGAAGCTTTCTTT
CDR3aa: CSASELGRGVSNTEAFF

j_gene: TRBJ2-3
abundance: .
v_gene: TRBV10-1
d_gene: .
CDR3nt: TGCGCCAGCAGTGACCTCCAACTGGGGGGTTCAGATACGCAGTATTTT
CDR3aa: CASSDLQLGGSDTQYF

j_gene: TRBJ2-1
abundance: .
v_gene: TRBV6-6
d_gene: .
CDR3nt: TGTGCCAGCAGTGACTCAGGTGGAGACCCGTGTCAGTTCTTC
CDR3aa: CASSDSGGDPCQFF

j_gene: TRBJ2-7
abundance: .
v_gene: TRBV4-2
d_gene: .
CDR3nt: TGTGCCAGCAGCCCAAGTGGCGGGTCCGACGAGCAGTACTTC
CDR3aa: CASSPSGGSDEQYF

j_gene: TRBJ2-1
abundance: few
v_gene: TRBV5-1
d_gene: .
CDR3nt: TGCGCCAGCGGTGGGGGTGAGCAGTTCTTC
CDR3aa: CASGGGEQFF

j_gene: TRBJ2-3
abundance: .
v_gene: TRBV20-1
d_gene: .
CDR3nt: TGCAGTGCTTTTATTTCGGCCCCAGATACGCAGTATTTT
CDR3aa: CSAFISAPDTQYF

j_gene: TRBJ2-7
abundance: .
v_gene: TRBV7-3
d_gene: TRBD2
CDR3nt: TGTGCCAGCAGCCCCGCCGGGGGAGGGTTGTGCGAGCAGTACTTC
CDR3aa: CASSPAGGGLCEQYF

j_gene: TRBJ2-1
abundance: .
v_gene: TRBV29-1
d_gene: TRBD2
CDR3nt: TGCAGCGCAAGCGGGAGTGGTTGGAATGAGCAGTTCTTC
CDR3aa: CSASGSGWNEQFF

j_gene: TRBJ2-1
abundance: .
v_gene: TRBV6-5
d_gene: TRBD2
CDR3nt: TGTGCCAGCAGTTTGGGACTAGCGGGGGGGCCCTCCTACAATGAGCAGTTCTTC
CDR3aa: CASSLGLAGGPSYNEQFF

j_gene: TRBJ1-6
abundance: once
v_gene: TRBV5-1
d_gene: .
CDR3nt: TGCGCCAGCTGGGCAGGCTTTAATTCACCCCTCCACTTT
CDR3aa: CASWAGFNSPLHF

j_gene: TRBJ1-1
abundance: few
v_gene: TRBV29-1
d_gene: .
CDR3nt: TGCAGCACCAGACAGGATATAGGATACACTGAAGCTTTCTTT
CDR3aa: CSTRQDIGYTEAFF